Below are 18 T cell receptor beta chains sequenced from a single sample in a study of Ad26.COV2.S vaccination and SARS-CoV-2 variants. Here immunoSEQ multiplex PCR was the method, and the copy in TCRdb shows in-frame clones only, minus some. The sample includes around 450,000 clones, roughly 89% of them seen just once. Treatment specified: about 20 received Ad26.COV2.S at low or high dose, single or two shots; about 5 received placebo; per-sample allocation not given. After the first vaccine or placebo injection, samples were drawn on day 63. The sample in question was peripheral blood, obtained in a trial of Ad26.COV2.S vaccine versus placebo. The source is a person aged 18 to 59 who received the Ad26.COV2.S COVID-19 vaccine or a placebo.

This sequence joins TRBV7-2 and TRBJ2-1; no definite D call. V shed 6 bases and J shed 0 bases, with 12 bases lying between them. This CDR3 is 15 amino acids long. Germline loops: CDR1 SGHTA, CDR2 FQGNSA. In nucleotides, the CDR3 is TGTGCCAGCAGTAAAATGGTCCACTCCTACAATGAGCAGTTCTTC. Protein product: CASSKMVHSYNEQFF.

V is TRBV4-3 and J is TRBJ2-3; 8 nucleotides match TRBD1. CDR1 LGHNA and CDR2 YSLEER come from the germline V gene. The CDR3 is 14 residues long. With 6 bases clipped from V and 3 bases from J, the junction kept 5 bases outside the gene matches. The CDR3 DNA follows: TGCGCCAGCAGTGGCAGGGGGCTAACAGATACGCAGTATTTT. This gives the protein CASSGRGLTDTQYF.

V usage is TRBV2 and J usage is TRBJ1-4; D is uncertain. V lost 10 bases and J 0 bases, leaving 12 bases between the germline ends. The germline V gene has CDR1 SNHLY and CDR2 FYNNEI. This CDR3 region has 14 residues. The CDR3 sequence: CATNRQTTNEKLFF. The CDR3 DNA sequence: TGTGCCACGAATCGGCAGACAACTAATGAAAAACTGTTTTTT. Supplemented by reference TRBV2 and TRBJ1-4, the full variable domain reads EPEVTQTPSHQVTQMGQEVILRCVPISNHLYFYWYRQILGQKVEFLVSFYNNEISEKSEIFDDQFSVERPDGSNFTLKIRSTKLEDSAMYFCATNRQTTNEKLFFGSGTQLSVL.

V is TRBV14 and J is TRBJ2-2, with D possibly matching TRBD2 (5 bases). V gave up 4 bases and J gave up 6 bases, with 18 bases separating them. Germline lookup yields CDR1 SGHDN and CDR2 FVKESK. This CDR3 comprises 16 residues. For the CDR3, the DNA is TGTGCCAGCAGCCCTTTCAATAGTAGCGTCGCCGGGGAGCTGTTTTTT. It specifies CASSPFNSSVAGELFF.

The rearrangement links TRBV9 to TRBJ2-1; 10 bases map to TRBD1. CDR3 length: 16 residues. Germline lookup yields CDR1 SGDLS and CDR2 YYNGEE. Trimming at V came to 3 bases and at J to 4 bases, leaving 7 bases not matched to a gene. The CDR3 DNA follows: TGTGCCAGCAGCGGTGCCGGGACAGGGGTTTACAATGAGCAGTTCTTC. It encodes CASSGAGTGVYNEQFF. The full variable domain, with the rest looked up from reference TRBV9 and TRBJ2-1, is DSGVTQTPKHLITATGQRVTLRCSPRSGDLSVYWYQQSLDQGLQFLIQYYNGEERAKGNILERFSAQQFPDLHSELNLSSLELGDSALYFCASSGAGTGVYNEQFFGPGTRLTVL.

This chain connects TRBV4-2 to TRBJ2-1; 14 nucleotides agree with TRBD2. The CDR3 runs 16 residues. Trimming took 3 bases from V and 8 from J; bases not matched to a gene: 6. Germline V gene data show CDR1 as LGHNA and CDR2 as YNFKEQ. The CDR3 region has the DNA TGTGCCAGCAGCCACCCGGGACTAGCGGGAGTAGATGAGCAGTTCTTC. It is translated as CASSHPGLAGVDEQFF.

The chain employs TRBV7-2 and TRBJ2-3, with 12 bases identical to TRBD2. The CDR3 has 16 amino acids. Germline trimming cut 0 bases from V and 6 bases from J; bases unmatched to any gene: 4. CDR1 and CDR2 (germline): SGHTA, FQGNSA. Written as DNA, the CDR3 is TGTGCCAGCAGCTTAGCACTAGCGGGAGGTGGGGATACGCAGTATTTT. Residues: CASSLALAGGGDTQYF. Drawing the rest from reference TRBV7-2 and TRBJ2-3, the complete variable domain is GAGVSQSPSNKVTEKGKDVELRCDPISGHTALYWYRQSLGQGLEFLIYFQGNSAPDKSGLPSDRFSAERTGGSVSTLTIQRTQQEDSAVYLCASSLALAGGGDTQYFGPGTRLTVL.

CDR3 protein: CASSHRQGGSSYNEQFF. As DNA, the CDR3 is TGCGCCAGCAGCCACCGCCAGGGTGGGAGCTCCTACAATGAGCAGTTCTTC. The chain uses TRBV4-1 and TRBJ2-1; D may match TRBD1 or TRBD2 (5 bases each). CDR1 is MGHRA and CDR2 is YSYEKL in the germline V gene. V shed 3 bases and J shed 0 bases, with 15 bases lying between them. CDR3 length: 17 amino acids.

V usage is TRBV24-1 and J usage is TRBJ2-1; 9 bases match TRBD2. The junction had 9 bases not matched to a gene; V was cut back by 2 bases and J by 2 bases. The CDR3 length is 18 residues. The germline V gene has CDR1 KGHDR and CDR2 SFDVKD. The CDR3 here is CATSDSGAGGLAYNEQFF. The CDR3 DNA sequence: TGTGCCACCAGTGATTCGGGGGCGGGAGGGCTCGCCTACAATGAGCAGTTCTTC.

This clone was seen once. The chain has TRBV13 and TRBJ2-5; D perhaps matches TRBD2 (6 bases). Trimming shortened V by 3 bases and J by 5 bases, and 13 bases separated the two germline ends. The CDR3 length is 14 residues. Germline CDR1 and CDR2: PRHDT and FYEKMQ (reference sequence). This CDR3 is CASSFSSGVETQYF. The CDR3 bases are TGTGCCAGCAGCTTTAGTTCGGGGGTTGAGACCCAGTACTTC.

The V gene is TRBV5-1, the J gene TRBJ1-1; perhaps TRBD1 as D (5 bases). Germline V CDR1 and CDR2: SGHRS, YFSETQ. V gave up 1 base and J gave up 4 bases, with 11 bases separating them. The CDR3 is 14 residues long. In nucleotides, the CDR3 is TGCGCCAGCAGCTTGTCCGCAGGGAGCACTGAAGCTTTCTTT. Its translation is CASSLSAGSTEAFF.

This chain uses TRBV7-2 with TRBJ2-7, with 8 bases matching TRBD1. Losses at the gene ends were 1 base for V and 3 bases for J; bases not matched to a gene: 5. Germline CDR1 and CDR2: SGHTA and FQGNSA. This CDR3 comprises 15 residues. The CDR3 spells CASSLEPGTGYEQYF. CDR3 nucleotides: TGTGCCAGCAGCTTAGAGCCCGGGACAGGCTACGAGCAGTACTTC. The variable domain in full, completed from reference TRBV7-2 and TRBJ2-7, reads GAGVSQSPSNKVTEKGKDVELRCDPISGHTALYWYRQSLGQGLEFLIYFQGNSAPDKSGLPSDRFSAERTGGSVSTLTIQRTQQEDSAVYLCASSLEPGTGYEQYFGPGTRLTVT.

This chain links TRBV19 with TRBJ1-4; possibly TRBD1 for D (5 bases). CDR3 length equals 14 residues. Germline assignment: CDR1 LNHDA and CDR2 SQIVND (reference sequence). The V end was cut by 6 bases, the J end by 2 bases, with 10 bases between. CDR3 protein: CASRGVRTNEKLFF. The CDR3 nucleotides are TGTGCCAGTAGGGGGGTGCGGACTAATGAAAAACTGTTTTTT.

The chain couples TRBV27 to TRBJ1-1, with 9 bases lining up with TRBD1. Per germline, CDR1 MNHEY and CDR2 SMNVEV (reference sequence). CDR3 length: 16 amino acids. V trimming: 2 bases; J trimming: 4 bases; junction bases outside the gene matches: 8. CDR3 in DNA: TGTGCCAGCAGTTTAAGTACTAGGACAGGGGCCACTGAAGCTTTCTTT. Translation: CASSLSTRTGATEAFF.

The V and J genes are TRBV15 and TRBJ2-1, with TRBD1 identical over 8 bases. The CDR3 spans 15 residues. The germline CDR1 and CDR2 sequences are LNHNV and YYDKDF (reference sequence). J gave up 4 bases and V 4 bases, and 6 bases lay outside the gene matches. CDR3 protein: CATSKNRGMYNEQFF. As DNA, the CDR3 is TGTGCCACCAGCAAAAACAGGGGGATGTACAATGAGCAGTTCTTC. The variable domain in full, completed from reference TRBV15 and TRBJ2-1, reads DAMVIQNPRYQVTQFGKPVTLSCSQTLNHNVMYWYQQKSSQAPKLLFHYYDKDFNNEADTPDNFQSRRPNTSFCFLDIRSPGLGDTAMYLCATSKNRGMYNEQFFGPGTRLTVL.

J is TRBJ1-2 and V is TRBV2; weak D call: TRBD1 (5 bases). Germline V gene data show CDR1 as SNHLY and CDR2 as FYNNEI. The CDR3 loop spans 14 amino acids. The V gene lost 8 bases and the J gene lost 5 bases, with 18 bases spanning the gap. The CDR3 protein is CASAPGLTLYGYTF. The CDR3, as DNA: TGTGCCAGCGCTCCGGGACTCACCCTTTATGGCTACACCTTC. Full variable domain (outside the CDR3, taken from reference TRBV2 and TRBJ1-2): EPEVTQTPSHQVTQMGQEVILRCVPISNHLYFYWYRQILGQKVEFLVSFYNNEISEKSEIFDDQFSVERPDGSNFTLKIRSTKLEDSAMYFCASAPGLTLYGYTFGSGTRLTVV.

The V and J genes are TRBV27 and TRBJ2-1, with 7 bases that match TRBD2. V trimming: 7 bases; J trimming: 9 bases; junction bases outside the gene matches: 15. The CDR3 has 15 amino acids. Germline assignment: CDR1 MNHEY and CDR2 SMNVEV (reference sequence). The CDR3 DNA follows: TGTGCCAGCATCCCAAGCGGGATCATAAGGAGTGAGCAGTTCTTC. Protein product: CASIPSGIIRSEQFF.

This chain joins TRBV5-1 and TRBJ2-7; no clear D gene. Germline CDR1 SGHRS, CDR2 YFSETQ. V gave up 4 bases and J gave up 0 bases, with 14 bases separating them. This CDR3 has 15 amino acids. CDR3 DNA sequence: TGCGCCAGCAGCGGCGACGCCGCAAACTCCTACGAGCAGTACTTC. Encoded protein: CASSGDAANSYEQYF.